This T cell receptor (beta chain) is drawn from a study of blood T cells in healthy people across ages. Trimming left V 5 bases short and J 5 bases short, with 15 bases between. Germline values: CDR1 SGHTA, CDR2 FQGNSA. This CDR3 region has 15 residues. This clonotype occurred a few times. It was with a sample-barcoded 5' primer and a J-beta primer mix that a second PCR of about 6 to 12 cycles was run. Via MiXCR, TCRdb re-called the 5' RACE reads, giving one row per CDR3 protein. Here the sample spans around 1,000,000 distinct CDR3 sequences, approximately 25% being singletons. This sample also belongs to another study, concerning T cells of mothers and their children.

This sequence originates from a girl aged 2 to 9 in good health. Sequenced sample: blood. The chain uses TRBV7-2 and TRBJ2-2, with a possible D match to TRBD2 (6 bases). CDR3 amino acids: CASSAQPRGTGELFF. The CDR3 nucleotides read TGTGCCAGCAGCGCCCAACCACGGGGGACCGGGGAGCTGTTTTTT. Full variable domain (outside the CDR3, taken from reference TRBV7-2 and TRBJ2-2): GAGVSQSPSNKVTEKGKDVELRCDPISGHTALYWYRQSLGQGLEFLIYFQGNSAPDKSGLPSDRFSAERTGGSVSTLTIQRTQQEDSAVYLCASSAQPRGTGELFFGEGSRLTVL.